Below, one T cell receptor (beta chain) is given with its context. No antigen is known for it. Germline CDR1 and CDR2: MNHEY and SVGAGI. The J segment lost 4 bases and the V segment lost 5 bases, leaving 5 bases of the junction unmatched. The length of the CDR3 is 13 residues. This entry is derived from a study of radiation and T cells in renal cell carcinoma. General study results and limits: Top 100 clonotypes averaged around 54% in irradiated versus roughly 45% in nephrectomy-only tumors.

Clones were read by immunoSEQ multiplex PCR, and TCRdb kept only the in-frame ones, dropping some. The data hold some 25,000 clones, with 58% observed a single time. As to treatment: treatment-naive control, cytoreductive nephrectomy. Treatment-naive patients without radiation supplied the control tumors at nephrectomy. This renal cell carcinoma was of the clear cell type. Controls included several female and about a dozen male donors, resected 2011 to 2014. This chain connects TRBV6-5 to TRBJ2-7; 7 positions match TRBD1. The starting material was tumor tissue, obtained from a patient whose treatment was nephrectomy without radiotherapy. This clonotype originated in a man in his forties with renal cell carcinoma. This CDR3 is CASSRDRYYEQYV. CDR3 sequence (DNA): TGTGCCAGCAGTCGGGACAGATATTACGAGCAGTACGTC.